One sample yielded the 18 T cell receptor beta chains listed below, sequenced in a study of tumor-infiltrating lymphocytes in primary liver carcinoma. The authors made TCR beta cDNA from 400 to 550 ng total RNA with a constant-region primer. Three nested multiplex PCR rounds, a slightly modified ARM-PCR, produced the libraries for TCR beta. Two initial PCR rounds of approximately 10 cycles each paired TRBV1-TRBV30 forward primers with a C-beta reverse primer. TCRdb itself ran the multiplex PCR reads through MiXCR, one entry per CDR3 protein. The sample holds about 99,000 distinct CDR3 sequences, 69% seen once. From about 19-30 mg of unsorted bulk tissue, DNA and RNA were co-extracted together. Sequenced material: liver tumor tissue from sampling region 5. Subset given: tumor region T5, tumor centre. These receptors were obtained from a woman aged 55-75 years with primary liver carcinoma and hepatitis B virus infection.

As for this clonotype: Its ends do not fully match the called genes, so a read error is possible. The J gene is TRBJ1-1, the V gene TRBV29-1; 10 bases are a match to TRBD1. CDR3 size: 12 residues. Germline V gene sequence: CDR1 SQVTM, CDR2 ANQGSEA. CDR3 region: CGVGQGGTEAFF. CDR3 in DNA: TGCGGCGTAGGACAGGGGGGGACTGAAGCTTTCTTT.

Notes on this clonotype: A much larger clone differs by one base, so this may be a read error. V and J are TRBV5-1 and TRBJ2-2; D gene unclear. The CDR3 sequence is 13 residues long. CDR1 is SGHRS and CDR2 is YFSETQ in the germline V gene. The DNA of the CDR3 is TGCGTCAGCAACGTGGGGAACACCGGGGAGCTGTTTTTT. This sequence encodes CVSNVGNTGELFF.

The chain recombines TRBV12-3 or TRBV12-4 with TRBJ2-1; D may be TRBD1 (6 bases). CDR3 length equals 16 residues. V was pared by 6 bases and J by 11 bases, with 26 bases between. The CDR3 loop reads CASSYRSSGGPNKQFF. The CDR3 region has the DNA TGTGCCAGCAGCTATAGATCCAGTGGGGGCCCAAATAAGCAGTTCTTC.

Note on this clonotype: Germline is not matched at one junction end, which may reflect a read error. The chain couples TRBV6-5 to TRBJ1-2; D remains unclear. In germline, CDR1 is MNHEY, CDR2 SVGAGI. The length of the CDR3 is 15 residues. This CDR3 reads CVSSWTGPKNYGYTF. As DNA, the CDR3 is TGTGTCAGCAGTTGGACCGGCCCAAAGAACTATGGCTACACCTTC.

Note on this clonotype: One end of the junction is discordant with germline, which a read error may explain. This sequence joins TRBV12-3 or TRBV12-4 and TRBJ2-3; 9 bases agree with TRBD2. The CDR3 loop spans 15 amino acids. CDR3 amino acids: CTSTARLADTDTQYF. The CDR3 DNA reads TGTACCAGCACTGCCCGACTAGCGGACACAGATACGCAGTATTTT.

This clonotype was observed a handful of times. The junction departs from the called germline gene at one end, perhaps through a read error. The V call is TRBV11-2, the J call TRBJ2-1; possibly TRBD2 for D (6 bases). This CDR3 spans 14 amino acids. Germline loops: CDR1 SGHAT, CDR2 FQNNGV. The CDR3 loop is CASSSGLAFNERFF. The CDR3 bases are TGTGCCAGCAGCTCAGGGCTAGCGTTTAATGAGCGGTTCTTC.

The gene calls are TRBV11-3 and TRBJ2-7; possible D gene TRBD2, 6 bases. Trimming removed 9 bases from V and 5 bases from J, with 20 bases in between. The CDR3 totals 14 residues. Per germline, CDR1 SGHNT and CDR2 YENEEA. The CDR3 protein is CASSLSGQEHEQYF. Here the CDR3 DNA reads TGTGCCAGTAGTTTAAGCGGGCAGGAGCACGAGCAGTACTTC.

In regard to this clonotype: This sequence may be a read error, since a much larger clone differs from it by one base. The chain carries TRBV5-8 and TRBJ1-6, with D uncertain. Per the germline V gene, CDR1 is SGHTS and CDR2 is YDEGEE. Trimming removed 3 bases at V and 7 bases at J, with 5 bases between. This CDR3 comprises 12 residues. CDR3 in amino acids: CASSSWNSPLHF. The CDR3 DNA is TGTGCCAGCAGCTCGTGGAATTCACCCCTCCACTTT.

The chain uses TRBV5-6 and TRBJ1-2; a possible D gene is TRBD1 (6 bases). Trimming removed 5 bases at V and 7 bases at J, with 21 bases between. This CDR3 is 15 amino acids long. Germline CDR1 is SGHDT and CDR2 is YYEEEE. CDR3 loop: CASSFLSPGEGGYTF. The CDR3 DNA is TGTGCCAGCAGTTTCCTATCCCCAGGGGAAGGTGGCTACACCTTC.

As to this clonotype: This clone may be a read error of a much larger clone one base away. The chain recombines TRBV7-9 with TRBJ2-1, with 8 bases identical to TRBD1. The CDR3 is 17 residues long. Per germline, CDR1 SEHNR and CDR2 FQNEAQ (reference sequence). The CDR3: CASSLVDRVRSYYEQFF. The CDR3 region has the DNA TGTGCCAGCAGCTTAGTGGACAGGGTACGCTCCTACTATGAGCAGTTCTTC.

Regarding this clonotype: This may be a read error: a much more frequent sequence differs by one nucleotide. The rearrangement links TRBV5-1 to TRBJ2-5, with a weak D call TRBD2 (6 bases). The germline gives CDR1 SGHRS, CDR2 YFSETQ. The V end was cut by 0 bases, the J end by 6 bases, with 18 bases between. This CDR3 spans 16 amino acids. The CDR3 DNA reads TGCGCCAGCAGCTTGGGACTAGTGGGAGGAGGAAAGACCCAGTACTTC. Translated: CASSLGLVGGGKTQYF.

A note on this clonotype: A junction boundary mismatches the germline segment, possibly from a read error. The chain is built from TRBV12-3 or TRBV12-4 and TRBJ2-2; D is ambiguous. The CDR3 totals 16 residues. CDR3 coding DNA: TGTGCCAGAAGTTTTGCCCGTTGGCTCAACACCGGGGAGCTGTTTTTT. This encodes CARSFARWLNTGELFF.

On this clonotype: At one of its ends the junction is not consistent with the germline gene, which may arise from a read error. The CDR3 protein is CASNLDRETQYF. The CDR3 bases are TGTGCCAGCAACTTAGACAGAGAGACCCAGTATTTC. The chain couples TRBV11-3 to TRBJ2-5; D may be TRBD1 (5 bases). CDR3 length: 12 residues. Germline loops: CDR1 SGHNT, CDR2 YENEEA.

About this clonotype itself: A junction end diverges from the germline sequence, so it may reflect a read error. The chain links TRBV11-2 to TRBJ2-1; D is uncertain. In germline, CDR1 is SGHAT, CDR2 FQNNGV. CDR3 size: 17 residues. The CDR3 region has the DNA TGTGCTAGCAGCTTAGGTCTGGTATCGGAAGGGCCGAATGAGCAGTTCTTC. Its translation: CASSLGLVSEGPNEQFF.

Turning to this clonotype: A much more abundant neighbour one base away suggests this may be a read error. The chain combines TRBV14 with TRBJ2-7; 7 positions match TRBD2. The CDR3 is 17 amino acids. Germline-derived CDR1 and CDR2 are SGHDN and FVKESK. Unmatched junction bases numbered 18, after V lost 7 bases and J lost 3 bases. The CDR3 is CASNPELGLDVRYEQYF. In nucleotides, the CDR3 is TGTGCCAGCAACCCCGAACTAGGACTAGATGTTCGCTACGAGCAGTACTTC.

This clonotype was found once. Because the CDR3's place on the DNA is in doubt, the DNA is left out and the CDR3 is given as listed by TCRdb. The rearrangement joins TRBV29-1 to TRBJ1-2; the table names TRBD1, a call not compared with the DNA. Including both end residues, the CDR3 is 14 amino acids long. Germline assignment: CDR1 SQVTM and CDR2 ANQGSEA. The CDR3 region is CSVARGTGARGNTF.

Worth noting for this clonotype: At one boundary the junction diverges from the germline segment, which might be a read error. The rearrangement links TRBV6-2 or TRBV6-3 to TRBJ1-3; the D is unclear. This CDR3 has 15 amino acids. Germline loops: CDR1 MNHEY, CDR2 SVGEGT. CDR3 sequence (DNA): TGTGCCAGCAGTTACTCGGTAGTTTCTGGAAACACCATGTACTTT. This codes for CASSYSVVSGNTMYF.

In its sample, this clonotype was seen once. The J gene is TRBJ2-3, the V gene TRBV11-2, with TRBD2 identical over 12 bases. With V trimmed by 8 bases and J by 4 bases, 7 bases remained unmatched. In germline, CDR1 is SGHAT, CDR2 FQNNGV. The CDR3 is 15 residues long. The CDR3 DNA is TGTGCCAGCTGCTCCGGACTAGCGGGATCAGATACGCAGTATTTT. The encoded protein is CASCSGLAGSDTQYF.